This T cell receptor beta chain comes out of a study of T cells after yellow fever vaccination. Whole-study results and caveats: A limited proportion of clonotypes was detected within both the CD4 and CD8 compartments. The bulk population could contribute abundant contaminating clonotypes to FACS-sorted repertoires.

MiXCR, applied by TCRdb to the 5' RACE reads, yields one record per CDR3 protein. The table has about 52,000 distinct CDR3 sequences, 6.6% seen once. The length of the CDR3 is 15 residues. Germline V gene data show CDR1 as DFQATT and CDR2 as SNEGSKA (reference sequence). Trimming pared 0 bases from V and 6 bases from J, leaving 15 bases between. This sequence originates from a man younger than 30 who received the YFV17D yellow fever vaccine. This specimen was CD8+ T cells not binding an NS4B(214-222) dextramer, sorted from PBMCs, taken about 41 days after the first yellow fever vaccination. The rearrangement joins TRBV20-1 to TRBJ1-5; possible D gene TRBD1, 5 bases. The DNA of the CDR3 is TGCAGTGCTAGAGACGGCCAGGGAGGCGGTCAGCCCCAGCATTTT. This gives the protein CSARDGQGGGQPQHF.